This TCR beta chain was captured in a study of blood T cell repertoires in COVID-19. Method: immunoSEQ multiplex PCR; TCRdb's copy keeps in-frame clones and lacks some. In the table there are 120,000 or so clones, around 86% of which are singletons. Germline CDR1 reads LNHDA; CDR2 reads SQIVND (reference sequence). This CDR3 is built from 14 residues. Trimming pared 2 bases from V and 5 bases from J, leaving 9 bases between. The clonotype comes from a woman in her sixties or seventies with acute or convalescent COVID-19. V usage is TRBV19 and J usage is TRBJ1-4, with unresolved D. The sequenced sample was peripheral blood. CDR3 nucleotides: TGTGCCAGTAGTATACAAGTCCAGAATGAAAAACTGTTTTTT. Encoded protein: CASSIQVQNEKLFF.